This T cell receptor beta chain emerged from a study of cytomegalovirus exposure and HLA in healthy donors. Study-wide results and limits: A likely sequencing artifact accounted for one observed cluster of highly shared sequence variants. A later analysis reportedly found that, within productive TCRs, an Asian-associated ancestry cluster had fewer N-insertions than the mean observed across the roughly 730 donors.

With respect to this clone: Its antigen is unknown.

Primers: 60 Vbeta forward and 13 Jbeta reverse. The protocol was immunoSEQ multiplex PCR, while the TCRdb copy is restricted to in-frame clones and leaves out a portion. This table holds about 140,000 clones, about 84% found once. Germline assignment: CDR1 SGHTA and CDR2 FQGTGA. CDR3 size: 17 residues. V lost 5 bases and J lost 7; bases outside the gene matches: 16. The chain combines TRBV7-3 with TRBJ1-2; 10 positions match TRBD1. The TCR was taken from a man aged 45 to 65 in good health and CMV-seronegative. The sequenced sample was PBMCs. CDR3 sequence: CASSNASSGQGIGGYTF. The CDR3 nucleotides read TGTGCCAGCAGCAACGCGTCGTCGGGACAGGGGATAGGTGGCTACACCTTC.